Following are 24 T cell receptor beta chains from one sample sequenced in a study of T cells after yellow fever vaccination. TCRdb itself ran the 5' RACE reads through MiXCR, one entry per CDR3 protein. This table holds 600,000 to 750,000 distinct CDR3 sequences, over 9% found once. Sample: PBMCs, taken on the day of the yellow fever booster vaccination. The receptors were gathered from a man between 25 and 39 years old who received the YFV17D yellow fever vaccine.

The chain employs TRBV7-2 and TRBJ2-7; no clear D gene. The CDR3 contains 17 residues. V lost 5 bases, J lost 7 bases, and 27 bases lay in between. Germline V CDR1 and CDR2: SGHTA, FQGNSA. DNA of the CDR3: TGTGCCAGCAGCCCCCCATCCGGTGACGCCTCTTCGAGAGAGCAGTACTTC. Residues: CASSPPSGDASSREQYF.

A remark on this clonotype: No conserved phenylalanine or tryptophan is present at the end of the CDR3, so a read error is the likely explanation. The CDR3 nucleotides are TGTGCCGGCGCGGCGCAGGTAGAAGAGACCCAGTACTTG. It encodes CAGAAQVEETQYL. The rearrangement joins TRBV30 to TRBJ2-5; D remains ambiguous. V was cut by 8 bases and J by 3 bases, with 16 bases left in between. Per germline, CDR1 GTSNPN and CDR2 SVGIG (reference sequence). CDR3 size: 13 residues.

This clonotype showed up just a few times. The CDR3, as DNA: TGCAGTGCTAGAGATGGGCAGGGTAGGAAACCCCTCCACTTT. This sequence encodes CSARDGQGRKPLHF. The chain employs TRBV20-1 and TRBJ1-6; tentative D call: TRBD1 (5 bases). Deletions cut 0 bases from V and 12 bases from J, with 15 bases between. Germline V gene data show CDR1 as DFQATT and CDR2 as SNEGSKA (reference sequence). The CDR3 spans 14 residues.

CDR3 in amino acids: CSASMQGDRGYTF. CDR3 nucleotide sequence: TGCAGTGCTAGTATGCAGGGCGATCGAGGCTACACCTTC. The chain combines TRBV20-1 with TRBJ1-2, with D maybe TRBD1 (5 bases). Germline V gene sequence: CDR1 DFQATT, CDR2 SNEGSKA (reference sequence). The length of the CDR3 is 13 residues. V gave up 3 bases and J gave up 8 bases, with 16 bases separating them.

This clonotype was found a few times. The V and J genes are TRBV6-5 and TRBJ1-1; possibly TRBD1 for D (6 bases). V lost 2 bases to trimming and J lost 4 bases, with 14 bases between them. Germline V lookup: CDR1 MNHEY, CDR2 SVGAGI. The CDR3 totals 15 residues. CDR3 amino acids: CASSYTDRRGTEAFF. CDR3 bases: TGTGCCAGCAGTTACACGGACAGACGGGGCACTGAAGCTTTCTTT.

The chain has TRBV12-3 or TRBV12-4 and TRBJ2-6; D is perhaps TRBD2 (5 bases). V lost 4 bases and J 3 bases, leaving 10 bases between the germline ends. This CDR3 is built from 15 residues. CDR3 protein: CASSSRRGGANVLTF. The CDR3 DNA reads TGTGCCAGCAGTTCCCGTCGGGGTGGGGCCAACGTCCTGACTTTC.

This clonotype was counted only a few times. CDR3 DNA sequence: TGTGCTAGTGGTTTGGTAGGCAGCTATCAGCCCCAGCATTTT. Residues: CASGLVGSYQPQHF. The chain links TRBV12-5 to TRBJ1-5, with D unclear. V was pared by 0 bases and J by 5 bases, with 8 bases between. From germline, CDR1 is LGHNT and CDR2 FRNRAP. This CDR3 region has 14 residues.

In its sample, this clonotype was seen a few times. The chain carries TRBV24-1 and TRBJ2-2, with TRBD2 identical over 12 bases. With V trimmed by 3 bases and J by 5 bases, 6 bases remained unmatched. In germline, CDR1 is KGHDR, CDR2 SFDVKD. The CDR3 is 17 amino acids. The CDR3 DNA reads as TGTGCCACCAGTGATGGATTTACTAGCGGGAGGACCGGGGAGCTGTTTTTT. Encoded protein: CATSDGFTSGRTGELFF.

This clonotype was seen only a few times. The J gene is TRBJ1-4, the V gene TRBV4-3; D gene ambiguous. This CDR3 contains 15 residues. V shed 4 bases and J shed 3 bases, with 12 bases lying between them. Germline lookup yields CDR1 LGHNA and CDR2 YSLEER. CDR3 sequence reads: CASSPRGQSNEKLFF. The CDR3 coding sequence is TGCGCCAGCAGCCCGCGTGGGCAGTCTAATGAAAAACTGTTTTTT.

The rearrangement uses TRBV18 and TRBJ2-5; 7 bases are shared with TRBD2. Germline-derived CDR1 and CDR2 are KGHSH and LQKENI. The CDR3 has 14 amino acids. The V and J ends lost 4 bases and 2 bases, in that order; junction bases with no gene match: 4. The CDR3, as DNA: TGTGCCAGCTCACAAGGGCGGGAGCAAGAGACCCAGTACTTC. Encoded protein: CASSQGREQETQYF. The full variable domain, its missing parts supplied by reference TRBV18 and TRBJ2-5, is NAGVMQNPRHLVRRRGQEARLRCSPMKGHSHVYWYRQLPEEGLKFMVYLQKENIIDESGMPKERFSAEFPKEGPSILRIQQVVRGDSAAYFCASSQGREQETQYFGPGTRLLVL.

This clonotype was seen more than once but under ten times. This chain connects TRBV29-1 to TRBJ2-3, with unresolved D. This CDR3 is 11 amino acids long. The V gene's germline CDR1 is SQVTM and CDR2 ANQGSEA. Trimming took 4 bases from V and 11 from J, leaving 13 bases between them. The CDR3 spells CSVVENSWQYF. CDR3 nucleotide sequence: TGCAGCGTTGTGGAGAACTCCTGGCAGTATTTT.

The sample holds a few counts of this clonotype. V usage is TRBV20-1 and J usage is TRBJ1-4; D unclear. The CDR3 totals 12 residues. Trimming left V 5 bases short and J 7 bases short, with 11 bases between. Germline V gives CDR1 DFQATT, CDR2 SNEGSKA (reference sequence). The CDR3 is CSAEGSREKLFF. CDR3 DNA: TGCAGTGCTGAGGGCAGCCGTGAAAAACTGTTTTTT.

This clonotype has just a few counts. The chain has TRBV27 and TRBJ2-1; 7 bases map to TRBD2. The CDR3 sequence is 14 residues long. With 4 bases clipped from V and 8 bases from J, the junction kept 8 bases outside the gene matches. The germline V gene has CDR1 MNHEY and CDR2 SMNVEV (reference sequence). The CDR3 region is CASSSLEGGDEQFF. The CDR3 nucleotides are TGTGCCAGCAGTTCTCTGGAGGGAGGGGATGAGCAGTTCTTC.

This clonotype was seen only a few times. The rearrangement joins TRBV6-5 to TRBJ2-3; TRBD2 is a possible D gene (6 bases). From germline, CDR1 is MNHEY and CDR2 SVGAGI. V shed 0 bases and J shed 6 bases, with 16 bases lying between them. The CDR3 loop spans 16 amino acids. The CDR3 nucleotides are TGTGCCAGCAGTTACTCCCCTAGGCTAGCGCAGGATACGCAGTATTTT. This translates into CASSYSPRLAQDTQYF.

V usage is TRBV7-8 and J usage is TRBJ2-3; D gene ambiguous. Per the germline V gene, CDR1 is SGHVS and CDR2 is FQNEAQ. This CDR3 has 13 residues. V shed 1 base and J shed 4 bases, with 6 bases lying between them. The CDR3 is CASSLVLPDTQYF. CDR3 sequence (DNA): TGTGCCAGCAGCTTAGTCCTCCCAGATACGCAGTATTTT.

This clonotype has a handful of counts. The chain links TRBV2 to TRBJ2-7; TRBD2 matches 12 bases. Germline values: CDR1 SNHLY, CDR2 FYNNEI. There are 16 residues in the CDR3. V gave up 0 bases and J gave up 3 bases; unmatched junction bases: 3. In nucleotides, the CDR3 is TGTGCCAGCAGTGAAGCCTCGGGACTAGCGGGCTACGAGCAGTACTTC. It is translated as CASSEASGLAGYEQYF. Based on the CDR3 plus reference TRBV2 and TRBJ2-7, the full variable domain is EPEVTQTPSHQVTQMGQEVILRCVPISNHLYFYWYRQILGQKVEFLVSFYNNEISEKSEIFDDQFSVERPDGSNFTLKIRSTKLEDSAMYFCASSEASGLAGYEQYFGPGTRLTVT.

This clonotype has just a few counts. The V call is TRBV9, the J call TRBJ2-7, with D unresolved. This CDR3 comprises 15 residues. V was clipped by 0 bases and J by 1 base, with 11 bases between them. The germline gives CDR1 SGDLS, CDR2 YYNGEE. The CDR3 sequence is CASSVGLSDSYEQYF. CDR3 sequence (DNA): TGTGCCAGCAGCGTAGGCCTATCGGATTCCTACGAGCAGTACTTC. Filled out from reference TRBV9 and TRBJ2-7, the complete variable domain reads DSGVTQTPKHLITATGQRVTLRCSPRSGDLSVYWYQQSLDQGLQFLIQYYNGEERAKGNILERFSAQQFPDLHSELNLSSLELGDSALYFCASSVGLSDSYEQYFGPGTRLTVT.

The chain couples TRBV5-5 to TRBJ2-1, with 9 bases aligning to TRBD2. In germline, CDR1 is SGHKS, CDR2 YYEKEE (reference sequence). This CDR3 spans 16 amino acids. J gave up 2 bases and V 6 bases, and 9 bases lay outside the gene matches. As DNA, the CDR3 is TGTGCCAGCACTCTCGCCGCGGGGGGGGCCTACAATGAGCAGTTCTTC. It codes for CASTLAAGGAYNEQFF. Full variable domain (rest looked up from reference TRBV5-5 and TRBJ2-1): DAGVTQSPTHLIKTRGQQVTLRCSPISGHKSVSWYQQVLGQGPQFIFQYYEKEERGRGNFPDRFSARQFPNYSSELNVNALLLGDSALYLCASTLAAGGAYNEQFFGPGTRLTVL.

The gene calls are TRBV29-1 and TRBJ2-3, with D uncertain. This CDR3 contains 13 residues. The V and J ends lost 3 bases and 7 bases respectively, with 14 bases between them. Looked up from germline, CDR1 is SQVTM and CDR2 is ANQGSEA. CDR3 sequence: CSVDRSAGNTQYF. The CDR3 DNA reads as TGCAGCGTTGATCGGTCGGCCGGAAATACGCAGTATTTT.

The chain has TRBV20-1 and TRBJ2-5, with 12 nucleotides matching TRBD2. The trim removed 5 bases at V and 4 bases at J, leaving 8 bases unmatched. Looked up from germline, CDR1 is DFQATT and CDR2 is SNEGSKA (reference sequence). CDR3 length equals 15 residues. Written as DNA, the CDR3 is TGCAGTGCTCATCGACTAGCGGGAGAGGGAGAGACCCAGTACTTC. Protein sequence: CSAHRLAGEGETQYF.

This clonotype was picked up a small number of times. The genes are TRBV29-1 and TRBJ2-7; no clear D. Germline CDR1 is SQVTM and CDR2 is ANQGSEA. The CDR3 loop spans 11 amino acids. V gave up 7 bases and J gave up 5 bases, with 12 bases separating them. DNA for the CDR3: TGCAGCGCTGTTAAGGCCCACGAGCAGTACTTC. Translating it yields CSAVKAHEQYF.

This clonotype has only a few counts. The gene calls are TRBV6-5 and TRBJ2-1, with TRBD2 as a possible D gene (5 bases). The CDR3 is made up of 14 amino acids. Germline CDR1 MNHEY, CDR2 SVGAGI. The ends were cut back, 1 base at V and 6 bases at J, with 10 bases in the middle. For the CDR3, the DNA is TGTGCCAGCAGTTACTTAGAGGGCGGCAATGAGCAGTTCTTC. Amino acid sequence: CASSYLEGGNEQFF.

The gene calls are TRBV5-1 and TRBJ2-5, with no clear D. The CDR3 is 12 amino acids. Germline CDR1 reads SGHRS; CDR2 reads YFSETQ. The ends were cut back, 7 bases at V and 2 bases at J, with 9 bases in the middle. CDR3 protein: CASALQQETQYF. DNA of the CDR3: TGCGCCAGCGCTTTGCAACAAGAGACCCAGTACTTC.

This clonotype was found a few times. The V gene is TRBV7-2, the J gene TRBJ2-7; D perhaps matches TRBD2 (6 bases). CDR1 and CDR2 (germline): SGHTA, FQGNSA. The CDR3 has 13 amino acids. The CDR3 loop reads CASSWGEVSEQYF. The CDR3 nucleotides read TGTGCTTCAAGTTGGGGGGAGGTCAGCGAGCAGTACTTC.